This is a list of T cell receptor beta chains from one sample in a study of blood T cell repertoires in COVID-19. The assay was immunoSEQ multiplex PCR, and TCRdb's table has in-frame clones only and misses some. The repertoire holds some 240,000 clones, with roughly nine tenths as singletons. Sequencing input: peripheral blood. These receptors were collected from a man aged 55 to 70 with COVID-19, enrolled during active disease. CDR3s include the opening cysteine and the closing phenylalanine or tryptophan.

TRBJ1-2,TRBV5-1,CASSSSYGYTF
TRBJ2-2,TRBV11-2,CASSPGLSTGELFF
TRBJ2-4,TRBV7-2,CASSLGAGPGIQYF
TRBJ2-5,TRBV18,CASSPGALERETQYF
TRBJ1-6,TRBV30,CAWSRQGSLGSPLHF
TRBJ2-1,TRBV6-1,CASSEVRMWEIGYNEQFF
TRBJ1-3,TRBV9,CASSVRLYGQFSGNTIYF
TRBJ2-1,TRBV7-2,CASSLGDRSEQFF
TRBJ1-3,TRBV6-6,CASWGQGANTIYF
TRBJ2-2,TRBV12-3/TRBV12-4,CASLPVSGELFF